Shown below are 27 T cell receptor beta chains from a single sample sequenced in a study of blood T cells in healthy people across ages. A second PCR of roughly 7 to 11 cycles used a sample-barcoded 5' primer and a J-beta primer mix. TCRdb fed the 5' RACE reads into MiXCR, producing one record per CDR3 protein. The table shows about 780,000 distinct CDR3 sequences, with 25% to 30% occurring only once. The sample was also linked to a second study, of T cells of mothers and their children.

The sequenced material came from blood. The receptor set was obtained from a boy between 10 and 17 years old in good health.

Here the CDR3 reads CASSEQEDGYTF. Here the CDR3 DNA reads TGTGCCAGCAGTGAACAGGAGGATGGCTACACCTTC. The chain uses TRBV2 and TRBJ1-2; the D is unclear. Germline-derived CDR1 and CDR2 are SNHLY and FYNNEI. V lost 2 bases, J lost 6 bases, and 7 bases lay in between. CDR3 size: 12 residues.

Here the CDR3 DNA reads TGTGCCAGCTCCCCAGGGACTCAGGACCAGGAGCAGTACTTC. This gives the protein CASSPGTQDQEQYF. V usage is TRBV18 and J usage is TRBJ2-7; D possibly corresponds to TRBD2 (6 bases). In germline, CDR1 is KGHSH, CDR2 LQKENI. The CDR3 runs to 14 residues. The ends were cut back, 6 bases at V and 7 bases at J, with 19 bases in the middle. The variable domain in full, with the rest retrieved from reference TRBV18 and TRBJ2-7, is NAGVMQNPRHLVRRRGQEARLRCSPMKGHSHVYWYRQLPEEGLKFMVYLQKENIIDESGMPKERFSAEFPKEGPSILRIQQVVRGDSAAYFCASSPGTQDQEQYFGPGTRLTVT.

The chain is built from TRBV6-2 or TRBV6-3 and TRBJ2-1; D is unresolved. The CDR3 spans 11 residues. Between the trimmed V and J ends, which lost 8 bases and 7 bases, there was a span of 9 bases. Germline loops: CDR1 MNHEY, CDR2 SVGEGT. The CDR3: CASGSPNEQFF. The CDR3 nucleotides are TGTGCCAGCGGGTCCCCGAATGAGCAGTTCTTC.

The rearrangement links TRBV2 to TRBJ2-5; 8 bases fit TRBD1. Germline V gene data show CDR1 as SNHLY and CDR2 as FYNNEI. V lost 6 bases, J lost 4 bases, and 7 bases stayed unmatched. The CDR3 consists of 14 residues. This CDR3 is CASRDRVGAETQYF. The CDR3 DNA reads TGTGCCAGCAGGGACAGGGTCGGTGCAGAGACCCAGTACTTC.

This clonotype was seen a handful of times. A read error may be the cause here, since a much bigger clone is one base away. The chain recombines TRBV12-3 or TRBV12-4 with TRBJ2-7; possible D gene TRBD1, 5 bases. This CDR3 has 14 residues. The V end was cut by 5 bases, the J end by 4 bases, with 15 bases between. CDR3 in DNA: TGTGCCAGCAGTGATACTAACAGGAATTACGAGCAGTACTTC. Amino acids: CASSDTNRNYEQYF.

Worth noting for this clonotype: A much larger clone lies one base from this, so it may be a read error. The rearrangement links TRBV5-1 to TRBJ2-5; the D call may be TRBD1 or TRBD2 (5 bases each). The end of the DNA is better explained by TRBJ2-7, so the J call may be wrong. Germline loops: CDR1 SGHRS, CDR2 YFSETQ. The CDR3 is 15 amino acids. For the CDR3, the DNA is TGCGCCAGCAGCTTGGATTGGGGGACGGATGCCGAGCAGTACTTC. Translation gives CASSLDWGTDAEQYF.

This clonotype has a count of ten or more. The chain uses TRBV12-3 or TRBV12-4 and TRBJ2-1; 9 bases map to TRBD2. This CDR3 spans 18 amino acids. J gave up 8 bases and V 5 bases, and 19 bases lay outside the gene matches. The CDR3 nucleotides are TGTGCCAGCAGTCCCTTAACCGCCGGGACTAGCTTGGGCCATGAGCAGTTCTTC. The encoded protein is CASSPLTAGTSLGHEQFF.

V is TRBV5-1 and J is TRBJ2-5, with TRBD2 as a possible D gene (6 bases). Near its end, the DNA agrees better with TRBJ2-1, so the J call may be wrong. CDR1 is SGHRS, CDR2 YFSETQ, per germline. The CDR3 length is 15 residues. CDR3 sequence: CASNSRGVTDNEQFF. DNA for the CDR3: TGCGCCAGCAACAGCCGCGGGGTGACCGACAATGAGCAGTTCTTC.

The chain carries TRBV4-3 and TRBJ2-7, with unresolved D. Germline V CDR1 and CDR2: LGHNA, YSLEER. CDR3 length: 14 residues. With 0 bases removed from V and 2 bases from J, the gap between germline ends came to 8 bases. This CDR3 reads CASSQDAWTYEQYF. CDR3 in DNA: TGCGCCAGCAGCCAAGACGCCTGGACCTACGAGCAGTACTTC.

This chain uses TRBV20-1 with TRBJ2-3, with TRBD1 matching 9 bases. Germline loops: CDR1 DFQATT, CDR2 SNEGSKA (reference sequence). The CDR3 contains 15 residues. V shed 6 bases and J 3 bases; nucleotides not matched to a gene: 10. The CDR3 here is CSANNGQGRTDTQYF. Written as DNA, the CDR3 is TGCAGTGCCAACAACGGACAGGGGAGGACAGATACGCAGTATTTT.

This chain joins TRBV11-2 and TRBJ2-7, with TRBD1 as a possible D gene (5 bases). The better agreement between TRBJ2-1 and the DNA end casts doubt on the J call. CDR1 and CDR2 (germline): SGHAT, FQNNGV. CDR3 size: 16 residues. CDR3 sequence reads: CASSRAGQSINNEQFF. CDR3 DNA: TGTGCCAGCAGCCGCGCAGGGCAATCAATAAACAATGAGCAGTTCTTC.

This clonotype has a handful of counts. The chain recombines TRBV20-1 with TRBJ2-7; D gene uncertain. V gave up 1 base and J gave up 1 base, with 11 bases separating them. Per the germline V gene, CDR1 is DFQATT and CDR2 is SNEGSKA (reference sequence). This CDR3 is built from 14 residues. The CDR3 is CSARANSYSYEQYF. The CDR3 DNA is TGCAGTGCTAGAGCAAACAGCTATTCCTACGAGCAGTACTTC.

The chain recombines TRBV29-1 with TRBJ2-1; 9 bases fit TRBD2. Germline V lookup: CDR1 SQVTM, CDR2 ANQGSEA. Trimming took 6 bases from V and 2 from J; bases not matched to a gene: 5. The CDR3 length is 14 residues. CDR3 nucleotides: TGCAGCGTCCTTGCGGGGGGGCCCTACAATGAGCAGTTCTTC. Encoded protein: CSVLAGGPYNEQFF.

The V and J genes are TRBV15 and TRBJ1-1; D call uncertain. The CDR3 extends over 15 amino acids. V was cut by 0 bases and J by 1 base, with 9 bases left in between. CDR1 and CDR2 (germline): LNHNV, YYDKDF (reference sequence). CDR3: CATSRDWSANTEAFF. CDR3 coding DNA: TGTGCCACCAGCAGAGATTGGTCGGCGAACACTGAAGCTTTCTTT.

CDR3 residues: CASALSSRSHEQFF. DNA for the CDR3: TGTGCCTCCGCGCTCTCCTCTAGGTCTCATGAGCAGTTCTTC. This rearrangement joins TRBV12-3 or TRBV12-4 to TRBJ2-5; no reliable D call. Matching the DNA end better, TRBJ2-1 makes the J call doubtful. This CDR3 has 14 residues.

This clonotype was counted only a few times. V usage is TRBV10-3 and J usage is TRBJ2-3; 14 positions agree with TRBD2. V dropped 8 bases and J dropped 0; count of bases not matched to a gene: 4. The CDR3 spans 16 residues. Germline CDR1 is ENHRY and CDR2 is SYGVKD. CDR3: CAIGGLAGGSTDTQYF. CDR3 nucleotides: TGTGCCATCGGAGGACTAGCGGGGGGCAGCACAGATACGCAGTATTTT.

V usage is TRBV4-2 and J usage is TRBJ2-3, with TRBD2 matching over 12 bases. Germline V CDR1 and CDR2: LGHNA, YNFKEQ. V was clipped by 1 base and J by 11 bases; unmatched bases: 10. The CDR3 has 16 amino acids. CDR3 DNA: TGTGCCAGCAGCCAAGGAGCTAGCGGGGGGGCCTTGAGGCAGTATTTT. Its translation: CASSQGASGGALRQYF.

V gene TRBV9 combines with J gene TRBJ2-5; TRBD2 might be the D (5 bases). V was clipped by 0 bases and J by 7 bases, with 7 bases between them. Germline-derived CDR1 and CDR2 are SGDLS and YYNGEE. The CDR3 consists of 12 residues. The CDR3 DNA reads TGTGCCAGCAGCGTAGAAGGAGGGACCCAGTACTTC. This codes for CASSVEGGTQYF.

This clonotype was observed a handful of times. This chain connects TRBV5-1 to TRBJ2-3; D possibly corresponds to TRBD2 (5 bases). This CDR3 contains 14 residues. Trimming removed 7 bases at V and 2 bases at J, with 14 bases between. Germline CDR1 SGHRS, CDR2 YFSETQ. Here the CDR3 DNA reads TGCGCCAGCTCGAGGGAGTCCTCCACAGATACGCAGTATTTT. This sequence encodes CASSRESSTDTQYF.

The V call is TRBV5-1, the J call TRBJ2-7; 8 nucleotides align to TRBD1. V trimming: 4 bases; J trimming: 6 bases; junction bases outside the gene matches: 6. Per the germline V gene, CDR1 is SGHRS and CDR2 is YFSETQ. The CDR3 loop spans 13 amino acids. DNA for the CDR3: TGCGCCAGCAGCATCGACAGGGGCGGCGAGCAGTACTTC. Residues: CASSIDRGGEQYF.

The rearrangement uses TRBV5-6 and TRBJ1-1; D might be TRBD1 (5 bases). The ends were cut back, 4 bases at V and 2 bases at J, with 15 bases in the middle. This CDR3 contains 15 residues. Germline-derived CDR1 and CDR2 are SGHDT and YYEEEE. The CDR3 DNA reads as TGTGCCAGCAGCGATACCGGGACGGTCAACACTGAAGCTTTCTTT. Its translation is CASSDTGTVNTEAFF.

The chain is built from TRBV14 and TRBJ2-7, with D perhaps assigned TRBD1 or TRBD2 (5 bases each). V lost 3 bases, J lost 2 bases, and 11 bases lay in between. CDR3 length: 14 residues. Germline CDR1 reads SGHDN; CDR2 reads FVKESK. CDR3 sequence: CASSQRGRAYEQYF. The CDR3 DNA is TGTGCCAGCAGCCAGAGGGGAAGAGCCTACGAGCAGTACTTC.

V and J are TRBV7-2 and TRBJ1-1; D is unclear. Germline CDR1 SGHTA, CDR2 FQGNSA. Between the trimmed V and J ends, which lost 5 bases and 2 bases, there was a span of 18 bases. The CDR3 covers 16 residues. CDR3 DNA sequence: TGTGCCAGCAGCCCCTCTGTCGGGGAGATAAACACTGAAGCTTTCTTT. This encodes CASSPSVGEINTEAFF.

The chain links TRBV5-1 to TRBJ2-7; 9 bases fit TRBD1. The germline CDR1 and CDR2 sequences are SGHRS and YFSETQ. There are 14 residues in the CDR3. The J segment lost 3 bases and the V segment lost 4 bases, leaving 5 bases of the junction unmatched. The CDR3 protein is CASSRLTGGYEQYF. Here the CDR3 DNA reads TGCGCCAGCAGCAGGTTGACAGGGGGCTACGAGCAGTACTTC.

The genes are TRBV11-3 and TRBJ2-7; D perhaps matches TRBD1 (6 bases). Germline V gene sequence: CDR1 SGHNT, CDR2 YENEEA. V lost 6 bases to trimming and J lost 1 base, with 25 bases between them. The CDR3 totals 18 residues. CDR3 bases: TGTGCCAGCAGGTTTCCCGTGAACAGGGCTAATCCGTCCTACGAGCAGTACTTC. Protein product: CASRFPVNRANPSYEQYF.

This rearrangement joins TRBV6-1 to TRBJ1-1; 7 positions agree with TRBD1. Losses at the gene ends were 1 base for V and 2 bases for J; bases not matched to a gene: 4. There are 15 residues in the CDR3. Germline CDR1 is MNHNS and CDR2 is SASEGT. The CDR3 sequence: CASSEGGQINTEAFF. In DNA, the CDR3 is TGTGCCAGCAGTGAAGGGGGACAGATTAACACTGAAGCTTTCTTT.

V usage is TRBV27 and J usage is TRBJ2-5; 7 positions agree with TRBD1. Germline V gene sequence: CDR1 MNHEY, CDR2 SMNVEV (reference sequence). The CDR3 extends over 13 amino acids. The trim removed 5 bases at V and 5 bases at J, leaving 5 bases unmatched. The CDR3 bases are TGTGCCAGCAGTCCGACAGGGATTGAGACCCAGTACTTC. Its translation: CASSPTGIETQYF.